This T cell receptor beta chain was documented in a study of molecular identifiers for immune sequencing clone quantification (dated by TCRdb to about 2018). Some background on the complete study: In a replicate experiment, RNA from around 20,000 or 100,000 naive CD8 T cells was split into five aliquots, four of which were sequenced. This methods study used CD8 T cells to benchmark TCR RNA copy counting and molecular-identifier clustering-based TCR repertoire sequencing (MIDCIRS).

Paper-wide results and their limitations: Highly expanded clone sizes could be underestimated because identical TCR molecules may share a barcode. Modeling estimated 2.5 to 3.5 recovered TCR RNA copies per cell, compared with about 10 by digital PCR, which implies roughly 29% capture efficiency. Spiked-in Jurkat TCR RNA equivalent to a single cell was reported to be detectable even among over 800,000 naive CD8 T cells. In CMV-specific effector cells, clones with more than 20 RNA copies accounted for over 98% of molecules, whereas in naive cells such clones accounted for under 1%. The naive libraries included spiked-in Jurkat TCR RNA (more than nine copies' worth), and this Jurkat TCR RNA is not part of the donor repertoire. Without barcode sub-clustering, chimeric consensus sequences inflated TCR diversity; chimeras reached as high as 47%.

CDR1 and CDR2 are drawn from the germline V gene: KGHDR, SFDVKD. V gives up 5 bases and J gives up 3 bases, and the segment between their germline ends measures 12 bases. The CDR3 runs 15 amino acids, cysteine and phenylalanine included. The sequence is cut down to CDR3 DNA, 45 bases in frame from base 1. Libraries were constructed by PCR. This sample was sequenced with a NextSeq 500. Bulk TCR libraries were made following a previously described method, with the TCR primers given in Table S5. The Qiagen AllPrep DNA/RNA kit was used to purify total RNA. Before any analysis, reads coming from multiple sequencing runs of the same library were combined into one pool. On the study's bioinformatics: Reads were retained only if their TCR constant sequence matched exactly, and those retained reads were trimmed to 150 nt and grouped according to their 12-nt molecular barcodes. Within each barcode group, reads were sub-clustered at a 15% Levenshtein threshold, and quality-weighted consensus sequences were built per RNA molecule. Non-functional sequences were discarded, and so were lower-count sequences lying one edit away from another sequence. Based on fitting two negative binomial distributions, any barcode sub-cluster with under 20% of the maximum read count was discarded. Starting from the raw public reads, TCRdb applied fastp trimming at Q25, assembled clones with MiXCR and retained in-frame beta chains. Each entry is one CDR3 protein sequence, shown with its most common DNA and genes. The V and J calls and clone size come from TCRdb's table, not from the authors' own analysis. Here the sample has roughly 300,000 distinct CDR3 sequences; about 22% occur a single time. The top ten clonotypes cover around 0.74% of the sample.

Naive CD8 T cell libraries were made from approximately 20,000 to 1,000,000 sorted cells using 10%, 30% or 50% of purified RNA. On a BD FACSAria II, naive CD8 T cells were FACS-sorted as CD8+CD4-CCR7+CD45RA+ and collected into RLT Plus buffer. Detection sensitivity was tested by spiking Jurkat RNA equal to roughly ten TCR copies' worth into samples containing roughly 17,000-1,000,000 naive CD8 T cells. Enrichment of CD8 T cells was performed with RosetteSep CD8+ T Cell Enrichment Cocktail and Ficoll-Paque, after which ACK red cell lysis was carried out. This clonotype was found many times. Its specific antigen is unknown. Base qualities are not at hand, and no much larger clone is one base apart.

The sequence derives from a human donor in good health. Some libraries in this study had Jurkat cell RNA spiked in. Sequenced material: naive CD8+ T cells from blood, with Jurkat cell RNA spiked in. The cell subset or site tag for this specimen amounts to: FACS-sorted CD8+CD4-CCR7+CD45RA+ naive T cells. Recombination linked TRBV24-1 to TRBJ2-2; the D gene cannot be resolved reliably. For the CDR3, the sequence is CATSAGGPHTGELFF. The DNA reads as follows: TGTGCCACCAGTGCTGGCGGACCGCACACCGGGGAGCTGTTTTTT.